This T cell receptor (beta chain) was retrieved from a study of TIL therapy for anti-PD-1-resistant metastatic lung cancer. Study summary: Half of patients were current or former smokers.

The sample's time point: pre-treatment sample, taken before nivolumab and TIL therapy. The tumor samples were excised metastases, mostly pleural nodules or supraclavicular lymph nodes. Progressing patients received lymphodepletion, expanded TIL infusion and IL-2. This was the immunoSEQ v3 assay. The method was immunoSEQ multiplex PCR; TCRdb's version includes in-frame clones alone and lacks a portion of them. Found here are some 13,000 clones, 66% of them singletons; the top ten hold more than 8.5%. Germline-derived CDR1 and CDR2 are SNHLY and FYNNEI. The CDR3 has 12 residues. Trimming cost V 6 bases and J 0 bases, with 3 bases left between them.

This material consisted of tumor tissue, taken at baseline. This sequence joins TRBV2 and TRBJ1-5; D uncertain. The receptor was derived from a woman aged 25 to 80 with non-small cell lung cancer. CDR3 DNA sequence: TGTGCCAGCAGGTATAGCAATCAGCCCCAGCATTTT. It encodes CASRYSNQPQHF.